This TCR beta chain was captured by sequencing in a study of cytomegalovirus exposure and HLA in healthy donors. In the PCR, 60 Vbeta and 13 Jbeta primers were used. Clones were read by immunoSEQ multiplex PCR, and TCRdb kept only the in-frame ones, dropping some. The sample gives 130,000 to 150,000 clones, around 82% of which show up once; 2% to 2.5% is in the top ten. Study results and caveats: The study put some 150 TCR beta chains on its list as cytomegalovirus-associated.

To note about this clone: Its antigen is undetermined.

CDR3 length: 16 residues. Trimming at V came to 0 bases and at J to 0 bases, leaving 5 bases not matched to a gene. Per germline, CDR1 LGHNA and CDR2 YNFKEQ. This clonotype was sampled from a woman aged 18-29 years in good health and CMV-seropositive. Material: PBMCs. This sequence joins TRBV4-2 and TRBJ2-7; 7 nucleotides line up with TRBD1. The CDR3 DNA follows: TGTGCCAGCAGCCAAGAGATTAACAGGGGCTCCTACGAGCAGTACTTC. Its protein product is CASSQEINRGSYEQYF.